What follows are 24 T cell receptor beta chains derived from one specimen sequenced in a study of blood T cell repertoires in COVID-19. The repertoire was sequenced with immunoSEQ multiplex PCR; TCRdb's copy has only in-frame clones and lacks some. The sample shows fewer than 20,000 clones, roughly 81% of them seen only once. What was sequenced was peripheral blood. The source of these receptors is a human donor with active COVID-19. The donor label of this sample is uncertain.

The table lists this clone with a count of one. The chain joins TRBV7-8 to TRBJ1-5, with D possibly matching TRBD1 (5 bases). The V and J ends lost 5 bases and 4 bases respectively, with 15 bases between them. The CDR3 spans 15 residues. From germline, CDR1 is SGHVS and CDR2 FQNEAQ. The CDR3 loop is CASSPTGGGNQPQHF. As DNA, the CDR3 is TGTGCCAGCAGCCCCACGGGGGGTGGGAATCAGCCCCAGCATTTT.

This chain uses TRBV5-1 with TRBJ2-5, with D possibly matching TRBD2 (6 bases). CDR1 and CDR2 (germline): SGHRS, YFSETQ. CDR3 size: 13 residues. The V and J ends lost 0 bases and 5 bases respectively, with 8 bases between them. The CDR3 DNA reads TGCGCCAGCAGCTTGGGCGGGGTTGAGACCCAGTACTTC. This gives the protein CASSLGGVETQYF.

This chain joins TRBV19 and TRBJ2-1, with 7 bases identical to TRBD2. The CDR3 has 18 amino acids. The V segment lost 3 bases and the J segment 4 bases; nucleotides outside the gene matches: 15. Germline-derived CDR1 and CDR2 are LNHDA and SQIVND (reference sequence). CDR3 in amino acids: CASSIYLVGLAEYNEQFF. DNA of the CDR3: TGTGCCAGTAGTATTTACCTCGTGGGGCTAGCGGAGTACAATGAGCAGTTCTTC.

The J gene is TRBJ1-4, the V gene TRBV14; no clear D. The germline gives CDR1 SGHDN, CDR2 FVKESK. This CDR3 contains 14 residues. V lost 1 base to trimming and J lost 10 bases, with 13 bases between them. The CDR3 DNA reads as TGTGCCAGCAGCCAAGGAGTCGCGGTAGGAAAACTGTTTTTT. Protein sequence: CASSQGVAVGKLFF.

CDR3 sequence: CASSFGAVPYEQYF. The CDR3, as DNA: TGTGCCAGCAGTTTTGGGGCCGTTCCCTACGAGCAGTACTTC. This rearrangement joins TRBV28 to TRBJ2-7, with D perhaps TRBD1 (5 bases). Germline lookup yields CDR1 MDHEN and CDR2 SYDVKM. The length of the CDR3 is 14 residues. Trimming cost V 3 bases and J 2 bases, with 11 bases left between them.

The V gene is TRBV6-5, the J gene TRBJ2-1; D may be TRBD2 (5 bases). V lost 2 bases, J lost 3 bases, and 11 bases lay in between. CDR1 is MNHEY and CDR2 is SVGAGI in the germline V gene. The CDR3 length is 15 residues. Written as DNA, the CDR3 is TGTGCCAGCAGTTACACTCCTAGCATCTACAATGAGCAGTTCTTC. As protein: CASSYTPSIYNEQFF.

The V call is TRBV28, the J call TRBJ2-7; 9 nucleotides line up with TRBD2. CDR3 size: 16 residues. The V segment lost 5 bases and the J segment 6 bases; nucleotides outside the gene matches: 14. In germline, CDR1 is MDHEN, CDR2 SYDVKM. Here the CDR3 DNA reads TGTGCCAGCAGTAATAACGTAGGCGGGAGGGCGGGCGAGCAGTACTTC. Translation gives CASSNNVGGRAGEQYF.

This clone has a single count. The chain uses TRBV9 and TRBJ1-2; D is perhaps TRBD1 (5 bases). Trimming stripped 0 bases from V and 2 bases from J, with 8 bases between. Germline V gives CDR1 SGDLS, CDR2 YYNGEE. This CDR3 comprises 14 residues. The DNA for the CDR3 is TGTGCCAGCAGCGTAGGTCCAGGGAACTATGGCTACACCTTC. It translates to CASSVGPGNYGYTF.

Here the CDR3 reads CASSPGQGSQETQYF. CDR3 sequence (DNA): TGTGCCAGTAGTCCGGGACAGGGGTCCCAAGAGACCCAGTACTTC. The V call is TRBV19, the J call TRBJ2-5; 10 bases line up with TRBD1. Per germline, CDR1 LNHDA and CDR2 SQIVND (reference sequence). The V segment lost 5 bases and the J segment 1 base; nucleotides outside the gene matches: 4. This CDR3 region has 15 residues.

The chain couples TRBV18 to TRBJ1-1; TRBD1 is a possible D gene (6 bases). The CDR3 is 15 residues long. V was clipped by 3 bases and J by 6 bases, with 17 bases between them. Germline assignment: CDR1 KGHSH and CDR2 LQKENI. Here the CDR3 reads CASSPTRGGESEAFF. Here the CDR3 DNA reads TGTGCCAGCTCACCGACGAGAGGGGGAGAATCTGAAGCTTTCTTT.

This chain uses TRBV6-2 or TRBV6-3 with TRBJ1-5; perhaps TRBD1 as D (6 bases). Germline V lookup: CDR1 MNHEY, CDR2 SVGEGT. CDR3 length: 16 amino acids. The germline V and J ends were trimmed by 6 bases and 3 bases, with 18 bases remaining between them. The CDR3 DNA follows: TGTGCCAGCAGCCGACCGCGGACAGTCCTCAATCAGCCCCAGCATTTT. Encoded protein: CASSRPRTVLNQPQHF.

The chain links TRBV6-5 to TRBJ2-7, with 8 bases matching TRBD1. V was pared by 5 bases and J by 3 bases, with 6 bases of the junction left unmatched. CDR1 is MNHEY, CDR2 SVGAGI, per germline. This CDR3 region has 14 residues. CDR3 protein: CASSIGQGLYEQYF. CDR3 nucleotides: TGTGCCAGCAGTATAGGACAGGGACTCTACGAGCAGTACTTC.

The DNA for the CDR3 is TGTGCCAGCAGTGATAGCGGGTACACCGGGGAGCTGTTTTTT. Amino acids: CASSDSGYTGELFF. V and J are TRBV25-1 and TRBJ2-2, with TRBD2 identical over 7 bases. The V and J ends lost 3 bases and 3 bases, in that order; junction bases with no gene match: 1. This CDR3 is 14 amino acids long. Germline loops: CDR1 MGHDK, CDR2 SYGVNS.

The chain has TRBV4-1 and TRBJ2-4, with TRBD2 matching 8 bases. The CDR3 has 17 residues. V was clipped by 1 base and J by 0 bases; unmatched bases: 5. Germline V CDR1 and CDR2: MGHRA, YSYEKL. In nucleotides, the CDR3 is TGCGCCAGCAGCCAAGGCGGGGGGCCATTAGCCAAAAACATTCAGTACTTC. Translating it yields CASSQGGGPLAKNIQYF.

The chain carries TRBV11-3 and TRBJ2-3; 9 bases agree with TRBD2. Germline lookup yields CDR1 SGHNT and CDR2 YENEEA. The CDR3 has 15 residues. With 3 bases clipped from V and 6 bases from J, the junction kept 7 bases outside the gene matches. This chain's CDR3 is CASSFGGGALDTQYF. CDR3 nucleotides: TGTGCCAGCAGCTTCGGCGGGGGGGCCCTTGATACGCAGTATTTT.

The J gene is TRBJ2-2, the V gene TRBV2; 10 bases line up with TRBD1. The germline CDR1 and CDR2 sequences are SNHLY and FYNNEI. This CDR3 comprises 15 residues. The junction had 3 bases not matched to a gene; V was cut back by 5 bases and J by 3 bases. The CDR3: CASSRTGGYTGELFF. DNA for the CDR3: TGTGCCAGCAGTAGGACAGGGGGATACACCGGGGAGCTGTTTTTT.

The chain has TRBV7-2 and TRBJ2-7; 9 bases are a match to TRBD1. Trimming cost V 2 bases and J 4 bases; bases outside gene matches: 12. CDR3 length: 17 residues. CDR1 is SGHTA and CDR2 is FQGNSA in the germline V gene. CDR3 loop: CASSLSFLGQGFYEQYF. The CDR3 nucleotides read TGTGCCAGCAGCTTAAGTTTCTTGGGACAGGGATTTTACGAGCAGTACTTC.

This clone was observed once. J is TRBJ2-7 and V is TRBV18; D remains ambiguous. The V gene lost 6 bases and the J gene lost 4 bases, with 13 bases spanning the gap. There are 13 residues in the CDR3. Germline assignment: CDR1 KGHSH and CDR2 LQKENI. The CDR3 DNA follows: TGTGCCAGCTCTTCCACCCCCGGTTACGAGCAGTACTTC. As protein: CASSSTPGYEQYF.

This rearrangement joins TRBV11-2 to TRBJ2-6; 8 nucleotides line up with TRBD1. CDR3 length equals 17 residues. The J segment lost 4 bases and the V segment lost 3 bases, leaving 8 bases of the junction unmatched. CDR1 is SGHAT, CDR2 FQNNGV, per germline. The CDR3 is CASSLDRVVSGANVLTF. CDR3 in DNA: TGTGCCAGCAGCTTGGACAGGGTTGTATCCGGGGCCAACGTCCTGACTTTC. Full variable domain (rest looked up from reference TRBV11-2 and TRBJ2-6): EAGVAQSPRYKIIEKRQSVAFWCNPISGHATLYWYQQILGQGPKLLIQFQNNGVVDDSQLPKDRFSAERLKGVDSTLKIQPAKLEDSAVYLCASSLDRVVSGANVLTFGAGSRLTVL.

The genes are TRBV27 and TRBJ2-1; TRBD1 might be the D (6 bases). This CDR3 region has 15 residues. The germline gives CDR1 MNHEY, CDR2 SMNVEV (reference sequence). Trimming stripped 1 base from V and 7 bases from J, with 14 bases between. CDR3 bases: TGTGCCAGCAGTTTATTCCCGCAGGGGTGGAATGAGCAGTTCTTC. Residues: CASSLFPQGWNEQFF.

The V gene is TRBV28, the J gene TRBJ1-3; no clear D. The length of the CDR3 is 14 residues. The V end lost 4 bases, the J end lost 0 bases, and 7 bases lay between the germline ends. Germline V lookup: CDR1 MDHEN, CDR2 SYDVKM. The chain's CDR3 is CASSYWASGNTIYF. Written as DNA, the CDR3 is TGTGCCAGCAGTTATTGGGCCTCTGGAAACACCATATATTTT.

The chain employs TRBV5-4 and TRBJ1-2, with a weak D call TRBD1 (6 bases). Deletions cut 3 bases from V and 6 bases from J, with 15 bases between. The CDR3 has 14 residues. CDR1 SGHNT and CDR2 YYREEE come from the germline V gene (reference sequence). DNA for the CDR3: TGTGCCAGCAGCTGGCAGGGGAATAGAAATGGCTACACCTTC. As protein: CASSWQGNRNGYTF.

The J gene is TRBJ1-1, the V gene TRBV7-9; D unresolved. Per the germline V gene, CDR1 is SEHNR and CDR2 is FQNEAQ (reference sequence). Trimming shortened V by 6 bases and J by 6 bases, and 14 bases separated the two germline ends. The CDR3 spans 13 residues. This chain's CDR3 is CASSSGRSAEAFF. CDR3 bases: TGTGCCAGCAGTTCGGGTAGATCTGCTGAAGCTTTCTTT.

The rearrangement links TRBV5-1 to TRBJ1-4; D uncertain. Trimming pared 0 bases from V and 0 bases from J, leaving 9 bases between. The CDR3 has 16 amino acids. CDR1 and CDR2 (germline): SGHRS, YFSETQ. The CDR3 bases are TGCGCCAGCAGCTTGGCCTCCGGAGCAACTAATGAAAAACTGTTTTTT. It specifies CASSLASGATNEKLFF.